The 17 T cell receptor beta chains in this list originate from one sample, sequenced in a study of cytomegalovirus exposure and HLA in healthy donors. The PCR used 60 Vbeta and 13 Jbeta primers. Libraries were prepared by immunoSEQ multiplex PCR; TCRdb keeps only in-frame clonotypes and omits some of them. The repertoire consists of about 180,000 clones, with 82% occurring once and the leading ten covering more than 1.5%. Sequencing was performed on PBMCs. Receptors originate from a man between 40 and 49 years old in good health and CMV-seronegative.

In its sample, this clone was seen once. This chain connects TRBV30 to TRBJ1-6, with 8 nucleotides matching TRBD1. Unmatched junction bases numbered 8, after V lost 1 base and J lost 12 bases. Germline-derived CDR1 and CDR2 are GTSNPN and SVGIG (reference sequence). The length of the CDR3 is 14 residues. The CDR3 DNA reads as TGTGCCTGGAGTGCCCGGACAGGGAGTGGACCCCTCCACTTT. Its protein is CAWSARTGSGPLHF.

The V gene is TRBV5-1, the J gene TRBJ2-5; tentatively, D is TRBD2 (6 bases). The CDR3 length is 14 residues. Trimming cost V 5 bases and J 2 bases, with 13 bases left between them. Germline V gene data show CDR1 as SGHRS and CDR2 as YFSETQ. This CDR3 is CASSYAGQQETQYF. Written as DNA, the CDR3 is TGCGCCAGCAGTTACGCGGGGCAACAAGAGACCCAGTACTTC.

V is TRBV28 and J is TRBJ1-6; D gene ambiguous. Trimming left V 7 bases short and J 6 bases short, with 4 bases between. Per the germline V gene, CDR1 is MDHEN and CDR2 is SYDVKM. The CDR3 is 11 residues long. CDR3 in amino acids: CASTSNSPLHF. CDR3 in DNA: TGTGCCAGCACTAGTAATTCACCCCTCCACTTT. The whole variable domain, filled in from reference TRBV28 and TRBJ1-6, reads DVKVTQSSRYLVKRTGEKVFLECVQDMDHENMFWYRQDPGLGLRLIYFSYDVKMKEKGDIPEGYSVSREKKERFSLILESASTNQTSMYLCASTSNSPLHFGNGTRLTVT.

This chain connects TRBV27 to TRBJ2-1, with 8 bases matching TRBD2. This CDR3 contains 14 residues. CDR1 MNHEY and CDR2 SMNVEV come from the germline V gene (reference sequence). V was pared by 3 bases and J by 3 bases, with 1 base of the junction left unmatched. In nucleotides, the CDR3 is TGTGCCAGCAGTTTTAGCGGGGTCTACAATGAGCAGTTCTTC. Protein product: CASSFSGVYNEQFF.

The chain carries TRBV5-4 and TRBJ1-2; no firm D call. Deletions cut 5 bases from V and 4 bases from J, with 15 bases between. The CDR3 is 14 amino acids. CDR1 and CDR2 from the germline V gene are SGHNT and YYREEE (reference sequence). The CDR3 DNA is TGTGCCAGCAGAAACCCAAAGCGGCTCTATGGCTACACCTTC. This sequence encodes CASRNPKRLYGYTF.

V usage is TRBV6-5 and J usage is TRBJ1-1; D gene unclear. V lost 7 bases, J lost 4 bases, and 10 bases lay in between. Germline CDR1 MNHEY, CDR2 SVGAGI. This CDR3 is built from 12 residues. As DNA, the CDR3 is TGTGCCAGCATGACGGCGGCCACTGAAGCTTTCTTT. Amino acids: CASMTAATEAFF.

The genes are TRBV7-2 and TRBJ1-6, with D perhaps TRBD1 (5 bases). Trimming stripped 5 bases from V and 10 bases from J, with 15 bases between. Germline CDR1 is SGHTA and CDR2 is FQGNSA. The CDR3 has 14 residues. The CDR3 region is CASSPLGGHSPLHF. In DNA, the CDR3 is TGTGCCAGCAGCCCTCTCGGGGGTCACTCACCCCTCCACTTT. Filled out from reference TRBV7-2 and TRBJ1-6, the complete variable domain reads GAGVSQSPSNKVTEKGKDVELRCDPISGHTALYWYRQSLGQGLEFLIYFQGNSAPDKSGLPSDRFSAERTGGSVSTLTIQRTQQEDSAVYLCASSPLGGHSPLHFGNGTRLTVT.

This rearrangement joins TRBV19 to TRBJ1-1; tentatively, D is TRBD1 (6 bases). The CDR3 loop spans 15 amino acids. The V end lost 5 bases, the J end lost 1 base, and 14 bases lay between the germline ends. Germline loops: CDR1 LNHDA, CDR2 SQIVND (reference sequence). For the CDR3, the DNA is TGTGCCAGTAGTCCAGCCGGGACAAGGAACACTGAAGCTTTCTTT. Its translation: CASSPAGTRNTEAFF.

The J gene is TRBJ1-5, the V gene TRBV2, with D tentatively TRBD1 (6 bases). CDR3 length equals 14 residues. V lost 6 bases to trimming and J lost 0 bases, with 9 bases between them. Germline lookup yields CDR1 SNHLY and CDR2 FYNNEI. The CDR3 DNA sequence: TGTGCCAGCAGGGAACAGGGTAGCAATCAGCCCCAGCATTTT. Amino acids: CASREQGSNQPQHF.

This chain connects TRBV7-3 to TRBJ1-1, with 7 bases aligning to TRBD1. The V gene end was trimmed by 4 bases and the J gene end by 2 bases; junction bases not matched to a gene: 16. The CDR3 totals 18 residues. Germline V lookup: CDR1 SGHTA, CDR2 FQGTGA. In DNA form, the CDR3 reads TGTGCCAGCAGCTCCCGACGGGCCAGGGGGTCCGTAAACACTGAAGCTTTCTTT. This encodes CASSSRRARGSVNTEAFF.

The genes are TRBV10-2 and TRBJ1-4; 8 bases are a match to TRBD1. CDR1 is WSHSY, CDR2 SAAADI, per germline. The trim removed 7 bases at V and 7 bases at J, leaving 5 bases unmatched. The CDR3 totals 13 residues. The CDR3, as DNA: TGCGCCAGCAAGGACAGGGAGGCTGAAAAACTGTTTTTT. Protein: CASKDREAEKLFF.

V usage is TRBV4-3 and J usage is TRBJ2-1; D remains unclear. Trimming stripped 4 bases from V and 5 bases from J, with 6 bases between. This CDR3 comprises 12 residues. Germline assignment: CDR1 LGHNA and CDR2 YSLEER. The CDR3 bases are TGCGCCAGCAGCCTAGTAGACAATGAGCAGTTCTTC. Its protein product is CASSLVDNEQFF.

Comment on this clone: Other DNA sequences of this sample code for an identical CDR3. The genes are TRBV27 and TRBJ1-2, with no clear D. The V gene lost 3 bases and the J gene lost 6 bases, with 8 bases spanning the gap. Germline V gene data show CDR1 as MNHEY and CDR2 as SMNVEV (reference sequence). The CDR3 is made up of 12 amino acids. The CDR3: CASSLGGDGYTF. The CDR3 region has the DNA TGTGCCAGCAGTTTGGGAGGAGATGGCTACACCTTC.

The chain links TRBV6-6 to TRBJ1-5, with a possible D match to TRBD1 (5 bases). Trimming removed 0 bases from V and 10 bases from J, with 10 bases in between. The CDR3 is 13 amino acids. The germline CDR1 and CDR2 sequences are MNHNY and SVGAGI (reference sequence). CDR3 amino acids: CASSYSNRLPQHF. CDR3 nucleotides: TGTGCCAGCAGTTACTCTAACAGGCTCCCCCAGCATTTT.

The chain employs TRBV7-8 and TRBJ2-5, with 14 positions matching TRBD2. Trimming cost V 4 bases and J 5 bases; bases outside gene matches: 9. CDR1 and CDR2 from the germline V gene are SGHVS and FQNEAQ. The CDR3 spans 17 residues. CDR3 coding DNA: TGTGCCAGCAGCTCACCTGCCGGGACTAGCGGGAGTGAGACCCAGTACTTC. Translating gives CASSSPAGTSGSETQYF.

This clone was seen a few times. The rearrangement uses TRBV7-2 and TRBJ1-1; the match to TRBD1 covers 7 bases. V dropped 3 bases and J dropped 4; count of bases not matched to a gene: 8. Germline V gives CDR1 SGHTA, CDR2 FQGNSA. The CDR3 covers 15 residues. For the CDR3, the DNA is TGTGCCAGCAGCTTCTACAGGGCAGGGGGCACTGAAGCTTTCTTT. Translating it yields CASSFYRAGGTEAFF. Full variable domain (outside the CDR3, taken from reference TRBV7-2 and TRBJ1-1): GAGVSQSPSNKVTEKGKDVELRCDPISGHTALYWYRQSLGQGLEFLIYFQGNSAPDKSGLPSDRFSAERTGGSVSTLTIQRTQQEDSAVYLCASSFYRAGGTEAFFGQGTRLTVV.

The chain uses TRBV6-6 and TRBJ2-3; TRBD1 matches 11 bases. Trimming cost V 6 bases and J 3 bases; bases outside gene matches: 2. The CDR3 has 14 residues. Per the germline V gene, CDR1 is MNHNY and CDR2 is SVGAGI (reference sequence). CDR3 nucleotides: TGTGCCAGCAGCGGACAGGGGGCGACAGATACGCAGTATTTT. It encodes CASSGQGATDTQYF.